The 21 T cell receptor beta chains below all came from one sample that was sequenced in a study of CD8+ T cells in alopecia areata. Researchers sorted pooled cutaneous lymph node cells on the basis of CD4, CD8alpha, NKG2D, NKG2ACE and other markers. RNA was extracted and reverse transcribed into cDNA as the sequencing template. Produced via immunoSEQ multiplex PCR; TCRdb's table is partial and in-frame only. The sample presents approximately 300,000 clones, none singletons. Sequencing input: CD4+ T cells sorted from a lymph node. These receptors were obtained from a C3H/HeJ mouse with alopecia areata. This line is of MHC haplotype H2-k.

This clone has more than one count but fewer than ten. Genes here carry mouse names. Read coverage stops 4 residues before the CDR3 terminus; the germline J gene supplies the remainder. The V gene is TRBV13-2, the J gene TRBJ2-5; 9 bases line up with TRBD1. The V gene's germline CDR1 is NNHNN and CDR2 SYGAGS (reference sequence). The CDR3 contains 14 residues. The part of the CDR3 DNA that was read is TGTGCCAGCGGTGCCACCGGGACAGGGGAC. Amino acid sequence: CASGATGTGD. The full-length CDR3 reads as CASGATGTGDTQYF.

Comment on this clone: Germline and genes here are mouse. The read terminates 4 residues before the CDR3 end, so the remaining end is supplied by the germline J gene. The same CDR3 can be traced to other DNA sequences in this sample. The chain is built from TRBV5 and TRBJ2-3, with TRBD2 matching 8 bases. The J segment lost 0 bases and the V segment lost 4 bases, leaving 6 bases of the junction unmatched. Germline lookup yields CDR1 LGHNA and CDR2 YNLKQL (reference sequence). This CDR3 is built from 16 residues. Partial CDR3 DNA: TGTGCCAGCAGCCCCCGACTGGGGACTAGTGCAGAA. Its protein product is CASSPRLGTSAE. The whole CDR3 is CASSPRLGTSAETLYF.

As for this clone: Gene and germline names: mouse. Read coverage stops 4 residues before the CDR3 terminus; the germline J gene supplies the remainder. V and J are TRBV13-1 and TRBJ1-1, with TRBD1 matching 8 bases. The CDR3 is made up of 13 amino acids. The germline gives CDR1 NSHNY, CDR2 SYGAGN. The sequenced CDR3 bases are TGTGCCAGCAAACAGGGGGAGGGGACA. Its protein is CASKQGEGT. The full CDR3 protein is CASKQGEGTEVFF.

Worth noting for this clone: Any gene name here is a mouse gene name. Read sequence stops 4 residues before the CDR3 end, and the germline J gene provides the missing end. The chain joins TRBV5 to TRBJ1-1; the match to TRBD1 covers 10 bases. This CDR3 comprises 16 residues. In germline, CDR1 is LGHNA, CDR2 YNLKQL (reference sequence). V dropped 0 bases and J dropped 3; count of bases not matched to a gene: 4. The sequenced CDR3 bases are TGTGCCAGCAGCCAAGACGGGGACAGGGGTGACACA. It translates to CASSQDGDRGDT. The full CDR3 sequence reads CASSQDGDRGDTEVFF.

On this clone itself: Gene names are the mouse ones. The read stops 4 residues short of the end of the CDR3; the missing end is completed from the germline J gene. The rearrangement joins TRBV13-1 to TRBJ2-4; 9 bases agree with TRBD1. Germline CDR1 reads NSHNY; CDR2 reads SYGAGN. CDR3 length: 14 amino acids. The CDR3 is CASSLSGTGNTLYF. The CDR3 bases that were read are TGTGCCAGCAGTCTCTCCGGGACAGGGAAC.

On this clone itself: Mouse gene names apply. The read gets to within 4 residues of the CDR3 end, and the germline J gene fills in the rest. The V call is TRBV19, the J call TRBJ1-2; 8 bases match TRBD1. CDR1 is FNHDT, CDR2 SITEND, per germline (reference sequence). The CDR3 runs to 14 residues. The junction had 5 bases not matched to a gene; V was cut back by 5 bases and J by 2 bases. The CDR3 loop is CASSPRGLNSDYTF. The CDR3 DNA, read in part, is TGTGCCAGCAGCCCCAGGGGGCTGAACTCC.

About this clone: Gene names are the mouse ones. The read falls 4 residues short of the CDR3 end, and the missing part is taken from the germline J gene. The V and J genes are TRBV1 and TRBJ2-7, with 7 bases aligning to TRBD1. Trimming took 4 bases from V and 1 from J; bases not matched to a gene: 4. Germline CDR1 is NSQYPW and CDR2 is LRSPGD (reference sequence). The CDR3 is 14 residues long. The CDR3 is CTCSGGQPSYEQYF. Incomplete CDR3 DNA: TGCACCTGCAGTGGGGGACAGCCGTCCTAT.

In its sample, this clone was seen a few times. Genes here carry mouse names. The CDR3 is CASSAPSAETLYF. The covered CDR3 bases are TGTGCCAGCAGTGCTCCTAGTGCAGAA. The rearrangement uses TRBV13-3 and TRBJ2-3, with no clear D. Coverage ceases 4 residues before the CDR3 finishes, and the germline J gene fills in the end. Germline lookup yields CDR1 NNHDY and CDR2 SYVADS. CDR3 length equals 13 residues. With 3 bases removed from V and 0 bases from J, the gap between germline ends came to 5 bases.

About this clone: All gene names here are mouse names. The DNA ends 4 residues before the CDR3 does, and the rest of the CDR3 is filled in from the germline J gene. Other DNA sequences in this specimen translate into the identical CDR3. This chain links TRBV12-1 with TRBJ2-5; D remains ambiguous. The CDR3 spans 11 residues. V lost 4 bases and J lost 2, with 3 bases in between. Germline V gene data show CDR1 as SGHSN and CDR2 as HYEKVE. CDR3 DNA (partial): TGTGCCAGCTCCCTCCAAGAC. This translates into CASSLQD. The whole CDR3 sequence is CASSLQDTQYF.

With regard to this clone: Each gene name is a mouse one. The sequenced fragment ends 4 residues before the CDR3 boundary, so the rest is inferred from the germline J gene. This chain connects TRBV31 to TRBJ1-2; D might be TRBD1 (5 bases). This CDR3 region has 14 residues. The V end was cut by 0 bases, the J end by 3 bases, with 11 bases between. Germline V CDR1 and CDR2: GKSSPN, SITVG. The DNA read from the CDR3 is TGTGCCTGGAGTCTAGAAGGGGTCGACTCC. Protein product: CAWSLEGVDS. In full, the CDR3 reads CAWSLEGVDSDYTF. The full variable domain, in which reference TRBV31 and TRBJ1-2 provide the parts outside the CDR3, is AQTIHQWPVAEIKAVGSPLSLGCTIKGKSSPNLYWYWQATGGTLQQLFYSITVGQVESVVQLNLSASRPKDDQFILSTEKLLLSHSGFYLCAWSLEGVDSDYTFGSGTRLLVI.

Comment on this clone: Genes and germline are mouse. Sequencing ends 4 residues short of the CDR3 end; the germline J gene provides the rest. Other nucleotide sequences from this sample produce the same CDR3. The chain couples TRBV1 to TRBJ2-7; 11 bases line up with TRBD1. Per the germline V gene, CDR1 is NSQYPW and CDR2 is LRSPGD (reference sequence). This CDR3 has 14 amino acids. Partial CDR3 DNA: TGCACCTGCAGTGCAAGGGACAGGGGGGAT. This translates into CTCSARDRGD. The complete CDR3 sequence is CTCSARDRGDEQYF. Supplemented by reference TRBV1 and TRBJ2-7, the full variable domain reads VTLLEQNPRWRLVPRGQAVNLRCILKNSQYPWMSWYQQDLQKQLQWLFTLRSPGDKEVKSLPGADYLATRVTDTELRLQVANMSQGRTLYCTCSARDRGDEQYFGPGTRLTVL.

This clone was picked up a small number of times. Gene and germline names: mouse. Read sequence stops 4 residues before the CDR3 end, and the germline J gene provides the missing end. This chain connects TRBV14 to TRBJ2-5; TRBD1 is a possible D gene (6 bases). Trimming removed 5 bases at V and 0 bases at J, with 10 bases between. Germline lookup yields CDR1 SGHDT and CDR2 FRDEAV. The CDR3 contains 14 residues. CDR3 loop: CASRDRPNQDTQYF. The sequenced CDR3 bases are TGTGCCAGCAGGGACAGACCTAACCAAGAC.

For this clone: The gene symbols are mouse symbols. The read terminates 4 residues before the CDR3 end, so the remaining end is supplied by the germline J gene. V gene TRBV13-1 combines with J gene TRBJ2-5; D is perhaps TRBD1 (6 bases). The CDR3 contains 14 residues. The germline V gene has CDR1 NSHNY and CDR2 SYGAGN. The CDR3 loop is CASSEQGGRDTQYF. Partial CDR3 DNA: TGTGCCAGCAGTGAACAGGGAGGGAGAGAC.

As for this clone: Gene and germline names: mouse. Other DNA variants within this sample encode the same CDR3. The CDR3: CASSQETGEDTQYF. CDR3 DNA, as far as it was read: TGTGCCAGCAGCCAAGAAACTGGGGAAGAC. This chain joins TRBV5 and TRBJ2-5; 7 bases are a match to TRBD2. The read halts 4 residues ahead of the CDR3 end, with the missing end drawn from the germline J gene. Germline-derived CDR1 and CDR2 are LGHNA and YNLKQL (reference sequence). The CDR3 loop spans 14 amino acids.

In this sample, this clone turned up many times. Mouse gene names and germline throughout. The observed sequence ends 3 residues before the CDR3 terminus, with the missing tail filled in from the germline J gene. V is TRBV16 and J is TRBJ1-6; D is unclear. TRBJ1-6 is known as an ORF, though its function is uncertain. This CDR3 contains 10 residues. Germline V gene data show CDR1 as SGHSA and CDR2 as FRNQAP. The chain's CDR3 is CASSSHYLYF. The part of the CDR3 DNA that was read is TGTGCAAGCAGCTCGCACTAC.

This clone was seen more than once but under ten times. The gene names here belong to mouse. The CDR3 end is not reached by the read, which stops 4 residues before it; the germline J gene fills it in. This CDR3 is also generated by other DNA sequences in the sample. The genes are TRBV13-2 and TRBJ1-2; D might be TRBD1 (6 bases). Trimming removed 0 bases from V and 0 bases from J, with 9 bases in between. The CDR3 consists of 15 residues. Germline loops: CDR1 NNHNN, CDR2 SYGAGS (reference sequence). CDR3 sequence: CASGDAGTTNSDYTF. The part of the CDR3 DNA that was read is TGTGCCAGCGGTGATGCGGGGACAACAAACTCC.

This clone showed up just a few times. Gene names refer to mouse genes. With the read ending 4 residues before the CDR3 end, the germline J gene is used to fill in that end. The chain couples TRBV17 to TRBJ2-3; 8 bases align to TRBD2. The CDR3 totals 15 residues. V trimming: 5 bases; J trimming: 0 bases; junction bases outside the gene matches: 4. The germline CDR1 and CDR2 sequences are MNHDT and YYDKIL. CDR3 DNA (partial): TGTGCTAGCAGTGCAAACTGGGGGAGTGCAGAA. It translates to CASSANWGSAE. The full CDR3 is CASSANWGSAETLYF. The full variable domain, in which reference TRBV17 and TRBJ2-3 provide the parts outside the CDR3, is DTTVKQNPRYKLARVGKPVNLICSQTMNHDTMYWYQKKPNQAPKLLLFYYDKILNREADTFEKFQSSRPNNSFCSLYIGSAGLEYSAMYLCASSANWGSAETLYFGSGTRLTVL.

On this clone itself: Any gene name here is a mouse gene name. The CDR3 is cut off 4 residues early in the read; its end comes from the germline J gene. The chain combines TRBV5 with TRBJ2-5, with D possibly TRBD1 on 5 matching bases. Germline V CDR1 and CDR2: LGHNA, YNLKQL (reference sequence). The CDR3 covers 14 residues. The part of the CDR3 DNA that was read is TGTGCCAGCAGCCAAAGGACAAATGGGGAC. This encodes CASSQRTNGD. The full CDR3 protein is CASSQRTNGDTQYF.

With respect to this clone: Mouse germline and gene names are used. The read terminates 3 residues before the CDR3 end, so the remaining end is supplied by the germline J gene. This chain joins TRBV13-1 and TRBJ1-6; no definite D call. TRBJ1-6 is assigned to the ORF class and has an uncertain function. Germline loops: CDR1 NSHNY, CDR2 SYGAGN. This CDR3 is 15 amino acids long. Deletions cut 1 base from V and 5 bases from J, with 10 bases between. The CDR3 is CASSDLAENNSPLYF. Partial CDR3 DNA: TGTGCCAGCAGTGATCTGGCAGAAAATAATTCGCCC.

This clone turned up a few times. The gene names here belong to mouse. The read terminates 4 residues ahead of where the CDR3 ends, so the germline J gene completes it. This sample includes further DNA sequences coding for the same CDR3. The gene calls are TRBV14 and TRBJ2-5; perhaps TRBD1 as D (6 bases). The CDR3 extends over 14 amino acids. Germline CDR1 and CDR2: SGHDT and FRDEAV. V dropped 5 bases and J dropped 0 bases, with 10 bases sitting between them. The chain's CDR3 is CASSLQGNQDTQYF. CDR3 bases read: TGTGCCAGCAGCCTACAGGGAAACCAAGAC.

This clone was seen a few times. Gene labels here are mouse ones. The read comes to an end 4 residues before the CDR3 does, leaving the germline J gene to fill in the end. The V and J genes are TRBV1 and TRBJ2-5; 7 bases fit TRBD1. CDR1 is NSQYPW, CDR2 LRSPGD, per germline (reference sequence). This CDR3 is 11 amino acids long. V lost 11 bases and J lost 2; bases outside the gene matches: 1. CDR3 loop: CTRDSQDTQYF. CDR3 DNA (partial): TGCACCCGGGACAGCCAAGAC. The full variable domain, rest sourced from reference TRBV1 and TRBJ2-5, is VTLLEQNPRWRLVPRGQAVNLRCILKNSQYPWMSWYQQDLQKQLQWLFTLRSPGDKEVKSLPGADYLATRVTDTELRLQVANMSQGRTLYCTRDSQDTQYFGPGTRLLVL.